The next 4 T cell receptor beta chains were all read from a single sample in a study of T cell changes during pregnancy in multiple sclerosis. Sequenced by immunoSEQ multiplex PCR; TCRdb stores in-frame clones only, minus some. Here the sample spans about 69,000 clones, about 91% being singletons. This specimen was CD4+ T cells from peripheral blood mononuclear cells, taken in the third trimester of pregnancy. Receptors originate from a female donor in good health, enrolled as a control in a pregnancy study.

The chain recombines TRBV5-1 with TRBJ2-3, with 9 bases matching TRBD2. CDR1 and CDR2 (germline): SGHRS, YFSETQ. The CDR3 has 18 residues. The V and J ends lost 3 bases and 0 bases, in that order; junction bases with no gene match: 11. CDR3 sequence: CASSSNHQLAGSTDTQYF. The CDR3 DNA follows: TGCGCCAGCAGCTCGAACCATCAACTAGCGGGTAGCACAGATACGCAGTATTTT.

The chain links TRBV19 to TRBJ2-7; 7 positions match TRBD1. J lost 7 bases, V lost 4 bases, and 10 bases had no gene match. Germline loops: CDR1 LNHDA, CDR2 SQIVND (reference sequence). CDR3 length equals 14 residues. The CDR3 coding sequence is TGTGCCAGTAGTACGGGACAGTCCTTAGGGGAGCAGTACTTC. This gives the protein CASSTGQSLGEQYF.

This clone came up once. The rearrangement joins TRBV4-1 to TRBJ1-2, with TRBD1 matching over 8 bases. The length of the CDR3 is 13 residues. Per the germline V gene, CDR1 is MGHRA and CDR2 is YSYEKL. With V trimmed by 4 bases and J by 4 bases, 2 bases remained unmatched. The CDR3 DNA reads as TGCGCCAGCAGCCCTACAGGGGGCTATGGCTACACCTTC. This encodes CASSPTGGYGYTF.

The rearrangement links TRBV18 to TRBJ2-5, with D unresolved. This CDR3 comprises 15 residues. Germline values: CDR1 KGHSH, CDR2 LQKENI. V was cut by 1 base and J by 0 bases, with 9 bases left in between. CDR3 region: CASSPLKSDQETQYF. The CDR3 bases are TGTGCCAGCTCACCACTTAAGAGTGACCAAGAGACCCAGTACTTC. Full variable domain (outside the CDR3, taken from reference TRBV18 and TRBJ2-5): NAGVMQNPRHLVRRRGQEARLRCSPMKGHSHVYWYRQLPEEGLKFMVYLQKENIIDESGMPKERFSAEFPKEGPSILRIQQVVRGDSAAYFCASSPLKSDQETQYFGPGTRLLVL.